The 20 T cell receptor beta chains below come from one sample, sequenced in a study of T cell changes during pregnancy in multiple sclerosis. Profiling relied on immunoSEQ multiplex PCR, and the TCRdb table lists in-frame clones only, not all of them. This sample carries just under 65,000 clones, about nine tenths of them seen once, and the ten largest clones take about 2.3%. The source was peripheral blood, collected in the third trimester of pregnancy. The receptors derive from a female donor in good health, enrolled as a control in a pregnancy study.

The chain has TRBV14 and TRBJ2-7; 7 nucleotides align to TRBD1. The CDR3 is 20 residues long. V dropped 2 bases and J dropped 5; count of bases not matched to a gene: 24. Germline CDR1 SGHDN, CDR2 FVKESK. The CDR3 bases are TGTGCCAGCAGCCAACTTACTGGACAGGAGAAGCCGGGGAACAGGGACGAGCAGTACTTC. Translating gives CASSQLTGQEKPGNRDEQYF.

This clone was counted ten times or more. The chain combines TRBV6-4 with TRBJ2-3; no firm D call. V gave up 4 bases and J gave up 0 bases, with 8 bases separating them. Germline V lookup: CDR1 MRHNA, CDR2 SNTAGT. The CDR3 spans 14 residues. The chain's CDR3 is CASSVTASTDTQYF. For the CDR3, the DNA is TGTGCCAGCAGTGTGACTGCTAGCACAGATACGCAGTATTTT.

The rearrangement joins TRBV9 to TRBJ2-2, with TRBD2 matching over 14 bases. Germline CDR1 SGDLS, CDR2 YYNGEE. This CDR3 is built from 19 residues. V trimming: 2 bases; J trimming: 5 bases; junction bases outside the gene matches: 11. For the CDR3, the DNA is TGTGCCAGCAGCGTCGCTTGGGGGACTAGCGGGAGATCAACCGGGGAGCTGTTTTTT. Protein: CASSVAWGTSGRSTGELFF.

V usage is TRBV7-9 and J usage is TRBJ1-1, with D maybe TRBD1 (5 bases). CDR1 is SEHNR, CDR2 FQNEAQ, per germline (reference sequence). Trimming removed 2 bases from V and 8 bases from J, with 12 bases in between. This CDR3 is built from 13 residues. CDR3 region: CASSLSGRDEAFF. The CDR3 DNA reads as TGTGCCAGCAGCTTATCAGGGCGGGACGAAGCTTTCTTT.

This rearrangement joins TRBV4-1 to TRBJ2-6; no reliable D call. Germline V CDR1 and CDR2: MGHRA, YSYEKL. The CDR3 runs 17 residues. Trimming removed 1 base at V and 0 bases at J, with 10 bases between. Written as DNA, the CDR3 is TGCGCCAGCAGCCAAGGTCGCCGTAGCTCTGGGGCCAACGTCCTGACTTTC. Protein product: CASSQGRRSSGANVLTF.

The chain has TRBV19 and TRBJ1-1; D remains ambiguous. CDR3 length: 13 residues. V lost 3 bases, J lost 9 bases, and 14 bases lay in between. The germline gives CDR1 LNHDA, CDR2 SQIVND (reference sequence). The CDR3, as DNA: TGTGCCAGTAGTATCCGACTGACCGAGAAAGCTTTCTTT. This sequence encodes CASSIRLTEKAFF.

This chain links TRBV15 with TRBJ2-1; D call uncertain. The germline V and J ends were trimmed by 1 base and 7 bases, with 2 bases remaining between them. The germline CDR1 and CDR2 sequences are LNHNV and YYDKDF (reference sequence). The CDR3 length is 11 residues. CDR3 DNA: TGTGCCACCAGCAGAGTAAATGAGCAGTTCTTC. Protein: CATSRVNEQFF.

This chain joins TRBV6-1 and TRBJ2-7; D is perhaps TRBD1 (5 bases). Germline V gene lookup returns CDR1 MNHNS and CDR2 SASEGT. There are 15 residues in the CDR3. Deletions cut 3 bases from V and 3 bases from J, with 15 bases between. As DNA, the CDR3 is TGTGCCAGCAGTGAGCAGGGCAGGGCCTTCTACGAGCAGTACTTC. Protein sequence: CASSEQGRAFYEQYF.

This chain joins TRBV5-6 and TRBJ1-6; no reliable D call. Germline CDR1 SGHDT, CDR2 YYEEEE. Between the trimmed V and J ends, which lost 4 bases and 10 bases, there was a span of 9 bases. The CDR3 runs to 12 residues. The CDR3 coding sequence is TGTGCCAGCAGCCGGGGTTCCTCACCCCTCCACTTT. Translated, it gives CASSRGSSPLHF. The whole variable domain, filled in from reference TRBV5-6 and TRBJ1-6, reads DAGVTQSPTHLIKTRGQQVTLRCSPKSGHDTVSWYQQALGQGPQFIFQYYEEEERQRGNFPDRFSGHQFPNYSSELNVNALLLGDSALYLCASSRGSSPLHFGNGTRLTVT.

The chain employs TRBV28 and TRBJ1-2, with D hard to call. In germline, CDR1 is MDHEN, CDR2 SYDVKM. The CDR3 sequence is 13 residues long. V was trimmed by 2 bases and J by 5 bases, leaving 9 bases between them. The CDR3 coding sequence is TGTGCCAGCAGTTTAGGTGGCCAGTATGGCTACACCTTC. Translated: CASSLGGQYGYTF.

V is TRBV9 and J is TRBJ2-2, with 9 bases lining up with TRBD1. After removal of 6 bases from V and 4 bases from J, the junction contained 10 bases not matched to a gene. Germline CDR1 SGDLS, CDR2 YYNGEE. The length of the CDR3 is 16 residues. The CDR3 spells CASNPSPTGGTGELFF. The DNA of the CDR3 is TGTGCCAGCAACCCCTCCCCGACAGGGGGCACCGGGGAGCTGTTTTTT.

The chain links TRBV19 to TRBJ2-1; tentatively, D is TRBD1 (5 bases). Trimming pared 4 bases from V and 4 bases from J, leaving 14 bases between. The germline gives CDR1 LNHDA, CDR2 SQIVND (reference sequence). The CDR3 totals 15 residues. Here the CDR3 reads CASSTLTTGYNEQFF. The CDR3 coding sequence is TGTGCCAGTAGTACCCTTACTACAGGTTACAATGAGCAGTTCTTC.

This clone was seen only once. The chain uses TRBV28 and TRBJ2-1, with D unclear. This CDR3 spans 16 amino acids. Germline V gene sequence: CDR1 MDHEN, CDR2 SYDVKM. Trimming removed 2 bases from V and 2 bases from J, with 13 bases in between. Here the CDR3 reads CASSLGQGTTYNEQFF. CDR3 in DNA: TGTGCCAGCAGTTTAGGGCAAGGAACCACCTACAATGAGCAGTTCTTC.

This clone was recorded only once. This chain links TRBV7-8 with TRBJ1-2; D is unresolved. The CDR3 length is 14 residues. Trimming shortened V by 2 bases and J by 10 bases, and 17 bases separated the two germline ends. Germline V gene data show CDR1 as SGHVS and CDR2 as FQNEAQ. This CDR3 reads CASSLRREQFLYTF. The CDR3 DNA reads TGTGCCAGCAGCTTAAGGAGGGAACAATTTCTCTACACCTTC.

This chain links TRBV28 with TRBJ2-1; 7 nucleotides line up with TRBD2. V trimming: 5 bases; J trimming: 10 bases; junction bases outside the gene matches: 20. This CDR3 is built from 17 residues. Germline V gives CDR1 MDHEN, CDR2 SYDVKM. The CDR3 DNA reads as TGTGCCAGCAGTGCCGGCGGGGGTCTACGACTGAAAGGAGAGCAGTTCTTC. This codes for CASSAGGGLRLKGEQFF.

Here the CDR3 reads CASSGGATNEKLFF. The CDR3 DNA sequence: TGTGCCAGTAGTGGGGGCGCAACTAATGAAAAACTGTTTTTT. V usage is TRBV19 and J usage is TRBJ1-4; possible D gene TRBD1, 6 bases. Germline lookup yields CDR1 LNHDA and CDR2 SQIVND (reference sequence). This CDR3 contains 14 residues. The V end lost 5 bases, the J end lost 0 bases, and 7 bases lay between the germline ends.

The J gene is TRBJ2-3, the V gene TRBV4-1; perhaps TRBD2 as D (6 bases). CDR1 MGHRA and CDR2 YSYEKL come from the germline V gene. This CDR3 is 14 amino acids long. Trimming shortened V by 0 bases and J by 6 bases, and 10 bases separated the two germline ends. The CDR3 protein is CASSQDLGGDTQYF. CDR3 coding DNA: TGCGCCAGCAGCCAAGATCTTGGGGGGGATACGCAGTATTTT.

The J gene is TRBJ2-5, the V gene TRBV30; D unresolved. There are 12 residues in the CDR3. CDR1 is GTSNPN and CDR2 is SVGIG in the germline V gene (reference sequence). V lost 1 base to trimming and J lost 0 bases, with 3 bases between them. The chain's CDR3 is CAWSADQETQYF. The CDR3 DNA follows: TGTGCCTGGAGTGCCGACCAAGAGACCCAGTACTTC.

The chain uses TRBV7-2 and TRBJ2-1; 13 bases are a match to TRBD2. The CDR3 loop spans 17 amino acids. Germline CDR1 reads SGHTA; CDR2 reads FQGNSA. Germline trimming cut 1 base from V and 3 bases from J; bases unmatched to any gene: 3. CDR3 sequence: CASSLGLAGGDYNEQFF. The CDR3 DNA sequence: TGTGCCAGCAGCTTAGGACTAGCGGGAGGTGACTACAATGAGCAGTTCTTC.

The rearrangement joins TRBV6-5 to TRBJ2-7, with 9 bases aligning to TRBD1. Germline CDR1 is MNHEY and CDR2 is SVGAGI. The CDR3 consists of 15 residues. J gave up 5 bases and V 0 bases, and 5 bases lay outside the gene matches. The DNA for the CDR3 is TGTGCCAGCAGTTACTCGAGGGACAGGGCCCACGAGCAGTACTTC. Amino acid sequence: CASSYSRDRAHEQYF.